This T cell receptor (beta chain) emerged from a study of vaccination effects on CD4 cells after COVID-19. On the study more broadly: Samples that were drawn after vaccination came a median of 72 days after the second dose. Wells containing a few million PBMC each were cultured with approximately 9.7 IU/ml IL-2 and 7.5 to 10 ug/ml peptides. Regarding the study as a whole: Convalescent patients were few in the study, and early post-infection timepoints were absent.

There are 17 residues in the CDR3. The germline V gene encodes CDR1 LNHDA and CDR2 SQIVND (reference sequence). J was trimmed by 1 base and V by 7 bases; bases with no gene match: 14. As for this clone: Antigen: not known.

Subsequent to approximately 11 days of culture, CD4+ T cells were isolated. Vaccine administered to participants consisted of two doses of either BNT162b2 or mRNA-1273. Generated by immunoSEQ multiplex PCR, the TCRdb table keeps only in-frame clones and is missing some. The sample lists about 45,000 clones, 60% to 75% occurring once. The V gene is TRBV19, the J gene TRBJ2-5; TRBD2 agrees at 8 bases. The TCR originated in a human donor who received a COVID-19 vaccine. The sample consisted of CD4+ T cells from PBMCs cultured without peptide, taken after COVID-19 vaccination. The CDR3 spells CASKDSRGGGTQETQYF. The CDR3 nucleotides read TGTGCCAGTAAGGATAGCCGGGGGGGAGGGACCCAAGAGACCCAGTACTTC.